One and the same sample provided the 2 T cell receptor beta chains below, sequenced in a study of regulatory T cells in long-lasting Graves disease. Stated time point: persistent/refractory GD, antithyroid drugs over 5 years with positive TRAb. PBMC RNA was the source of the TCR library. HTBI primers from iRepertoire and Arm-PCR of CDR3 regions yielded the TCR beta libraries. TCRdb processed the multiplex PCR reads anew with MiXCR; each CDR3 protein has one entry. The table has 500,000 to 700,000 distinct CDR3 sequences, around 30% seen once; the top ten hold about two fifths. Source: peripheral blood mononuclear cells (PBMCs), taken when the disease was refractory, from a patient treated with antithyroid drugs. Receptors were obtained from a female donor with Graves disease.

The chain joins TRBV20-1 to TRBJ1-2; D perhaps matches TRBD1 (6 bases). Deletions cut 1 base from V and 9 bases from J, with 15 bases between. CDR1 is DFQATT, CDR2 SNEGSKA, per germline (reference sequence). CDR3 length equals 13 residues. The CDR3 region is CSARAWAGESYTF. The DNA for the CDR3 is TGCAGTGCTAGAGCATGGGCAGGGGAGAGCTACACCTTC.

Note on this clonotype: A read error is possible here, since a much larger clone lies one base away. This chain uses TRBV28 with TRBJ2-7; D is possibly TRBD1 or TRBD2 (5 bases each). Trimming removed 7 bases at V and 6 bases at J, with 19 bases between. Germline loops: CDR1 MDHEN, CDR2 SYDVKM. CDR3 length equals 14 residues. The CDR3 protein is CASIGTHLSCEQYF. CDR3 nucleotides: TGTGCCAGCATCGGGACGCACCTTTCATGCGAGCAGTACTTC.